This T cell receptor (beta chain) appears in the sequencing data of a study of blood T cells in healthy people across ages. Across the whole study: Roughly one uniquely barcoded beta molecule per two T cells was captured.

Aged roughly 6 to 100, donors were systemically healthy Caucasians from Russia. At least 5.5 micrograms of total RNA were extracted per sample. Note on this clonotype: Its ends do not fully match the called genes, so a read error is possible.

Germline values: CDR1 LGHDT, CDR2 YNNKEL (reference sequence). The CDR3 sequence is 13 residues long. A second 7 to 11 cycle PCR used barcoded and J-beta primers. MiXCR, applied by TCRdb to the 5' RACE reads, yields one record per CDR3 protein. This repertoire shows fewer than 700,000 distinct CDR3 sequences, around half found once; its top ten account for 20% to 25%. Source material: blood. This rearrangement joins TRBV3-1 to TRBJ2-1; D is tentatively TRBD1 or TRBD2 (5 bases each). The clonotype was recovered from a man aged 80 or over in good health. This CDR3 reads CASSPGTYDEQFF. As DNA, the CDR3 is TGTGCCAGCAGTCCCGGGACCTACGATGAGCAGTTCTTC.